One and the same sample provided the 6 T cell receptor beta chains below, sequenced in a study of cytomegalovirus exposure and HLA in healthy donors. Some clones are missing from TCRdb's copy, which holds only in-frame ones; the method was immunoSEQ multiplex PCR. The sample comprises around 190,000 clones, approximately 78% of which are singletons, and roughly 1.2% rests with the top ten. The sample was PBMCs. The source of these receptors is a woman aged 25 to 39 in good health and CMV-seronegative.

The J gene is TRBJ1-1, the V gene TRBV27, with a possible D match to TRBD1 (6 bases). The ends were cut back, 5 bases at V and 1 base at J, with 17 bases in the middle. Germline V gene sequence: CDR1 MNHEY, CDR2 SMNVEV (reference sequence). CDR3 length: 16 amino acids. CDR3 in DNA: TGTGCCAGCAGTCCCCCCGGGACAAGGGGGAACACTGAAGCTTTCTTT. This codes for CASSPPGTRGNTEAFF.

The J gene is TRBJ2-1, the V gene TRBV25-1; perhaps TRBD1 as D (6 bases). Between the trimmed V and J ends, which lost 2 bases and 1 base, there was a span of 12 bases. CDR1 MGHDK and CDR2 SYGVNS come from the germline V gene. This CDR3 comprises 16 residues. Written as DNA, the CDR3 is TGTGCCAGCAGTGAACCAGGGGATGAATCCTACAATGAGCAGTTCTTC. It encodes CASSEPGDESYNEQFF. The whole variable domain, remainder taken from reference TRBV25-1 and TRBJ2-1, is EADIYQTPRYLVIGTGKKITLECSQTMGHDKMYWYQQDPGMELHLIHYSYGVNSTEKGDLSSESTVSRIRTEHFPLTLESARPSHTSQYLCASSEPGDESYNEQFFGPGTRLTVL.

This sequence joins TRBV7-3 and TRBJ2-7; D is possibly TRBD1 (5 bases). The CDR3 runs to 15 residues. Looked up from germline, CDR1 is SGHTA and CDR2 is FQGTGA. V lost 3 bases to trimming and J lost 2 bases, with 14 bases between them. For the CDR3, the DNA is TGTGCCAGCAGCTTGGGAATGGGGCCTACCTACGAGCAGTACTTC. Residues: CASSLGMGPTYEQYF.

The rearrangement joins TRBV7-7 to TRBJ2-3, with 8 bases identical to TRBD2. The J segment lost 4 bases and the V segment lost 5 bases, leaving 8 bases of the junction unmatched. Germline values: CDR1 SSHAT, CDR2 FNYEAQ (reference sequence). This CDR3 region has 15 residues. CDR3 amino acids: CASSRGLAPSDTQYF. The DNA of the CDR3 is TGTGCCAGCAGCCGAGGACTAGCCCCCTCAGATACGCAGTATTTT.

The genes are TRBV5-1 and TRBJ1-4, with D possibly matching TRBD1 (5 bases). Per the germline V gene, CDR1 is SGHRS and CDR2 is YFSETQ. Trimming removed 1 base from V and 8 bases from J, with 12 bases in between. The CDR3 loop spans 14 amino acids. The CDR3: CASSLRRGAEKLFF. In DNA, the CDR3 is TGCGCCAGCAGCTTGCGGCGTGGGGCGGAAAAACTGTTTTTT.

This clone showed up just a few times. The chain couples TRBV30 to TRBJ1-5; a weak D match, TRBD1 (6 bases). The germline gives CDR1 GTSNPN, CDR2 SVGIG (reference sequence). This CDR3 is 12 amino acids long. Trimming took off 1 base at V and 11 bases at J, with 12 bases between the two ends. The DNA for the CDR3 is TGTGCCTGGAGTGAGTGGGGGCTATCCCAGCATTTT. This sequence encodes CAWSEWGLSQHF. Variable domain in full (rest from reference TRBV30 and TRBJ1-5): SQTIHQWPATLVQPVGSPLSLECTVEGTSNPNLYWYRQAAGRGLQLLFYSVGIGQISSEVPQNLSASRPQDRQFILSSKKLLLSDSGFYLCAWSEWGLSQHFGDGTRLSIL.